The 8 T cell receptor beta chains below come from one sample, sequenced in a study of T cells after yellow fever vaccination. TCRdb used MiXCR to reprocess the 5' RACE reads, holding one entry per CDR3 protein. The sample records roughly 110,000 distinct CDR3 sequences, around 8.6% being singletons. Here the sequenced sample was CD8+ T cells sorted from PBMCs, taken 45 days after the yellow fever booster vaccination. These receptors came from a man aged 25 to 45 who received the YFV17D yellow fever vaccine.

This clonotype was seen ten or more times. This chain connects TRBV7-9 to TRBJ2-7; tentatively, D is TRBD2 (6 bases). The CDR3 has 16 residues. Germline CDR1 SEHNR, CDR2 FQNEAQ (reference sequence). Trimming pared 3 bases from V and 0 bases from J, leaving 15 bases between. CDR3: CASSLGTGLSSYEQYF. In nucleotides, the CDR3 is TGTGCCAGCAGCTTGGGAACGGGACTTAGCTCCTACGAGCAGTACTTC.

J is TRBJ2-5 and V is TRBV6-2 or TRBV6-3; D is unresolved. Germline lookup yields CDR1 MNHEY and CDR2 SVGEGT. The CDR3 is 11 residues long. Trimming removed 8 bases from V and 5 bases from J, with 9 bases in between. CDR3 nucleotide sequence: TGTGCCAGCGTGGCGTGGGAGACCCAGTACTTC. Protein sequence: CASVAWETQYF.

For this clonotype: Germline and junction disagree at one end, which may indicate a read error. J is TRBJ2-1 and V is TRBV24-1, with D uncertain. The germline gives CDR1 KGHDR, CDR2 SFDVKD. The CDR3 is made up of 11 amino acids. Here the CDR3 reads CATGDYNEQFF. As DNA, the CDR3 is TGTGCCACCGGTGATTACAATGAGCAGTTCTTC.

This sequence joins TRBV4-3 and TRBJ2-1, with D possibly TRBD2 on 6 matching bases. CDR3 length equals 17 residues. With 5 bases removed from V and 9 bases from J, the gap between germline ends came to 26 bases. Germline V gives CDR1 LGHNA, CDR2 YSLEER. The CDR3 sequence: CASSEKGRDSLVREQFF. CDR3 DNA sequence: TGCGCCAGCAGCGAAAAAGGAAGGGACTCCTTGGTCCGTGAGCAGTTCTTC.

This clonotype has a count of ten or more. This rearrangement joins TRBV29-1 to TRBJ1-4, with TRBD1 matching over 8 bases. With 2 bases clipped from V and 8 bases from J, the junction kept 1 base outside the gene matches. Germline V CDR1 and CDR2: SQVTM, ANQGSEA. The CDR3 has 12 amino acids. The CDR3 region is CSVESGGEKLFF. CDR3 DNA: TGCAGCGTTGAATCAGGGGGCGAAAAACTGTTTTTT.

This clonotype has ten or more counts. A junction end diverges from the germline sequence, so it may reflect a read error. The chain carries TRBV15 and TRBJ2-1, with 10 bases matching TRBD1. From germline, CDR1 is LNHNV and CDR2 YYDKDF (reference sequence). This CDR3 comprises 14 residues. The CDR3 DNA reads TGTGCCACCAGCGGAAAGGGACAGGGGCCCGTTCTGGTCTTC. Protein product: CATSGKGQGPVLVF.

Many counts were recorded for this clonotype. The CDR3 loop reads CASSSVGTGELFF. The CDR3 DNA reads as TGCGCCAGCAGCAGCGTTGGCACCGGGGAGCTGTTTTTT. This rearrangement joins TRBV4-3 to TRBJ2-2; D unresolved. Germline CDR1 reads LGHNA; CDR2 reads YSLEER. V lost 5 bases and J 4 bases, leaving 8 bases between the germline ends. The CDR3 contains 13 residues.

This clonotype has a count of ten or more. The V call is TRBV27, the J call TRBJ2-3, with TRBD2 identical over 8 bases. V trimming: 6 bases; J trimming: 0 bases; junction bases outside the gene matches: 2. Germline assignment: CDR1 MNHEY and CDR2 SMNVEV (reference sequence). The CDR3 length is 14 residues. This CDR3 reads CASRASGSTDTQYF. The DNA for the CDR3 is TGTGCCAGCAGGGCTAGCGGGAGCACAGATACGCAGTATTTT.